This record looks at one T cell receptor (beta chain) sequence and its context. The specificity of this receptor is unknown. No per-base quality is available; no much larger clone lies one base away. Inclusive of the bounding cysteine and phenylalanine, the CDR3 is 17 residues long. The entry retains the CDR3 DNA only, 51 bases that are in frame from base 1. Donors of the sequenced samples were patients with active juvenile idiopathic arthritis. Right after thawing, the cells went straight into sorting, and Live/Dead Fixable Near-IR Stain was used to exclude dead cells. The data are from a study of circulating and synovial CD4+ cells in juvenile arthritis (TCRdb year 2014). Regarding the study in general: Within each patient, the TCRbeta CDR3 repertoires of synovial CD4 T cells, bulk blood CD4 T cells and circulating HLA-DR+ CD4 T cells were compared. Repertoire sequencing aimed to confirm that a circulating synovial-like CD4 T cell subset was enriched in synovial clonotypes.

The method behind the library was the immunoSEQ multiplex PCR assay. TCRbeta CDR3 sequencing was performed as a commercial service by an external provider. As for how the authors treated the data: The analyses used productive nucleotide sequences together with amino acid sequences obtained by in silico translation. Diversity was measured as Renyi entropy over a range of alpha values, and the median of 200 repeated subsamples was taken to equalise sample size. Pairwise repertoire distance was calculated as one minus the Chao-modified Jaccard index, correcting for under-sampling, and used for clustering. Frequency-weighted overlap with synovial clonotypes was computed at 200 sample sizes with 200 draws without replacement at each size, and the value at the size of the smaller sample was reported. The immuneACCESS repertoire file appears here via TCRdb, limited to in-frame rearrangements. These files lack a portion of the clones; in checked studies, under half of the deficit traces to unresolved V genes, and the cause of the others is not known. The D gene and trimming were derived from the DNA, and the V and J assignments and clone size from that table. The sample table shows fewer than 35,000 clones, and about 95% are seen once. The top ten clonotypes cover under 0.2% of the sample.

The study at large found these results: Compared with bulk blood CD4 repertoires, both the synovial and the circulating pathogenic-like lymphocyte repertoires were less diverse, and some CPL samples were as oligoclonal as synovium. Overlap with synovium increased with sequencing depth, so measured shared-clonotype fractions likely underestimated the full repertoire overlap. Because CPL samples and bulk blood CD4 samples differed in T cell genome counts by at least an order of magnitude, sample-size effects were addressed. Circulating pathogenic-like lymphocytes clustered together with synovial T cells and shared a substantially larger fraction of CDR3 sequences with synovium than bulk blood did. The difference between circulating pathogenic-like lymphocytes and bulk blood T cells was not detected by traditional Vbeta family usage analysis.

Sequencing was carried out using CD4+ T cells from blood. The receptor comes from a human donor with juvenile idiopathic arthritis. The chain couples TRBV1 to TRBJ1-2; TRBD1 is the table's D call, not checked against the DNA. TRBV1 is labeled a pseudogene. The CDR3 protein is CTSSQGKLGQVRYGYTF. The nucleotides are TGCACCAGCAGCCAAGGTAAATTGGGACAGGTAAGGTATGGCTACACCTTC.